Below, 31 T cell receptor beta chains from the same sample are listed, as sequenced in a study of vaccination effects on CD4 cells after COVID-19. Their antigens remain unidentified. Produced via immunoSEQ multiplex PCR; TCRdb's table is partial and in-frame only. The sample has about 66,000 clones, roughly 81% seen once; the top ten hold under 2.5%. Culture lasted about 10 days before CD4+ T cell isolation. All study participants received two doses of BNT162b2 or mRNA-1273 vaccine. Sample: CD4+ T cells from PBMCs cultured without peptide, taken after COVID-19 vaccination. The source is a human donor who received a COVID-19 vaccine.

V and J are TRBV12-3 or TRBV12-4 and TRBJ1-1, with D hard to call. CDR3 size: 12 residues. V lost 5 bases, J lost 7 bases, and 11 bases lay in between. CDR3 in DNA: TGTGCCAGCAGTCGGGGTTTTGTTGAAGCTTTCTTT. Amino acid sequence: CASSRGFVEAFF.

The V gene is TRBV27, the J gene TRBJ2-2; TRBD2 agrees at 8 bases. The germline CDR1 and CDR2 sequences are MNHEY and SMNVEV (reference sequence). With 1 base clipped from V and 4 bases from J, the junction kept 2 bases outside the gene matches. The CDR3 has 15 amino acids. The chain's CDR3 is CASSLYGGATGELFF. The CDR3 nucleotides are TGTGCCAGCAGTTTATACGGGGGGGCCACCGGGGAGCTGTTTTTT.

The chain recombines TRBV6-5 with TRBJ2-3; possibly TRBD1 or TRBD2 for D (5 bases each). The CDR3 sequence is 12 residues long. CDR1 and CDR2 (germline): MNHEY, SVGAGI. Trimming stripped 9 bases from V and 2 bases from J, with 9 bases between. CDR3 nucleotide sequence: TGTGCCAGTCTGGGGGACACAGATACGCAGTATTTT. As protein: CASLGDTDTQYF.

The J gene is TRBJ1-2, the V gene TRBV25-1; D is unresolved. V was pared by 9 bases and J by 4 bases, with 12 bases between. The CDR3 is 12 residues long. Germline V gives CDR1 MGHDK, CDR2 SYGVNS. Written as DNA, the CDR3 is TGTGCCAGTGGCCGGGATTCCTATGGCTACACCTTC. The encoded protein is CASGRDSYGYTF.

This clone was seen more than once but under ten times. The V call is TRBV27, the J call TRBJ2-3, with 7 positions matching TRBD2. The germline V gene encodes CDR1 MNHEY and CDR2 SMNVEV (reference sequence). The length of the CDR3 is 13 residues. Germline trimming cut 6 bases from V and 11 bases from J; bases unmatched to any gene: 11. The CDR3 DNA follows: TGTGCCAGCAGGGTTATGGCGGGGGAAAGGCAGTATTTT. Its protein product is CASRVMAGERQYF.

The V and J genes are TRBV15 and TRBJ1-2; D is unresolved. The CDR3 contains 14 residues. V gave up 6 bases and J gave up 3 bases, with 14 bases separating them. Germline V lookup: CDR1 LNHNV, CDR2 YYDKDF (reference sequence). CDR3 protein: CATRPGRGDYGYTF. The CDR3 region has the DNA TGTGCCACCAGGCCCGGGCGGGGTGACTATGGCTACACCTTC.

The chain combines TRBV15 with TRBJ1-3; D uncertain. CDR3 length: 15 amino acids. Looked up from germline, CDR1 is LNHNV and CDR2 is YYDKDF (reference sequence). V dropped 1 base and J dropped 3 bases, with 10 bases sitting between them. The CDR3 sequence: CATSRGPSGGNTIYF. CDR3 bases: TGTGCCACCAGCAGAGGGCCGAGCGGTGGAAACACCATATATTTT.

This clone came up once. The chain joins TRBV5-6 to TRBJ1-2; D gene uncertain. CDR3 length equals 16 residues. Germline lookup yields CDR1 SGHDT and CDR2 YYEEEE. Trimming took off 0 bases at V and 8 bases at J, with 20 bases between the two ends. In nucleotides, the CDR3 is TGTGCCAGCAGCTTGGATGATCGGACGACGCACGGGGGCTACACCTTC. Amino acid sequence: CASSLDDRTTHGGYTF.

The count of this clone is one. This chain joins TRBV5-1 and TRBJ2-2; D may be TRBD2 (5 bases). The germline V gene encodes CDR1 SGHRS and CDR2 YFSETQ. The length of the CDR3 is 14 residues. The V and J ends lost 7 bases and 4 bases respectively, with 14 bases between them. Written as DNA, the CDR3 is TGCGCCAGCGGACTTCGGGGTGGCACCGGGGAGCTGTTTTTT. Its translation is CASGLRGGTGELFF.

The V call is TRBV6-2 or TRBV6-3, the J call TRBJ2-7; D remains unclear. CDR1 is MNHEY and CDR2 is SVGEGT in the germline V gene. There are 17 residues in the CDR3. V dropped 2 bases and J dropped 0 bases, with 17 bases sitting between them. This CDR3 is CASSYNSIRPSSYEQYV. The CDR3 DNA follows: TGTGCCAGCAGTTACAACAGCATAAGACCAAGCTCCTACGAGCAGTACGTC.

CDR3 residues: CASRSGQGVYYGYTF. DNA of the CDR3: TGTGCCAGCAGATCGGGACAGGGGGTCTACTATGGCTACACCTTC. The V gene is TRBV28, the J gene TRBJ1-2; the match to TRBD1 covers 11 bases. In germline, CDR1 is MDHEN, CDR2 SYDVKM. Losses at the gene ends were 6 bases for V and 3 bases for J; bases not matched to a gene: 6. This CDR3 contains 15 residues.

The table lists this clone with a few counts. CDR3 coding DNA: TGTGCCAGCAGTTATGAAGGGTCGGGGGGAAACACCATATATTTT. Its translation is CASSYEGSGGNTIYF. The V call is TRBV6-6, the J call TRBJ1-3; the D is unclear. CDR3 length equals 15 residues. Germline V gene data show CDR1 as MNHNY and CDR2 as SVGAGI (reference sequence). With 3 bases removed from V and 4 bases from J, the gap between germline ends came to 13 bases.

V gene TRBV7-9 combines with J gene TRBJ1-1; TRBD1 matches at 7 bases. Trimming cost V 4 bases and J 6 bases; bases outside gene matches: 8. The germline V gene has CDR1 SEHNR and CDR2 FQNEAQ (reference sequence). The CDR3 consists of 14 residues. This CDR3 is CASSSTGESAEAFF. Here the CDR3 DNA reads TGTGCCAGCAGCTCCACAGGGGAATCGGCTGAAGCTTTCTTT.

This chain connects TRBV9 to TRBJ2-2; 7 nucleotides align to TRBD2. CDR3 length: 16 amino acids. Germline V CDR1 and CDR2: SGDLS, YYNGEE. The junction had 2 bases not matched to a gene; V was cut back by 0 bases and J by 0 bases. CDR3 coding DNA: TGTGCCAGCAGCGTAGGGGGGGGGACGAACACCGGGGAGCTGTTTTTT. Protein product: CASSVGGGTNTGELFF.

This clone was detected only a few times. This chain uses TRBV18 with TRBJ1-1, with TRBD1 matching 7 bases. The germline V gene has CDR1 KGHSH and CDR2 LQKENI. This CDR3 contains 13 residues. With 4 bases clipped from V and 3 bases from J, the junction kept 2 bases outside the gene matches. CDR3 sequence (DNA): TGTGCCAGCTCACGGGACAGCGACACTGAAGCTTTCTTT. Protein sequence: CASSRDSDTEAFF.

The rearrangement links TRBV3-1 (or the pseudogene TRBV3-2) to TRBJ2-5; no clear D. Germline CDR1 and CDR2: LGHDT and YNNKEL (reference sequence). This CDR3 region has 14 residues. The V end lost 0 bases, the J end lost 4 bases, and 9 bases lay between the germline ends. The CDR3 protein is CASSQDRQLETQYF. CDR3 in DNA: TGTGCCAGCAGCCAAGATCGGCAGCTAGAGACCCAGTACTTC.

The chain employs TRBV30 and TRBJ2-3; TRBD1 agrees at 9 bases. The length of the CDR3 is 21 residues. With 3 bases clipped from V and 0 bases from J, the junction kept 22 bases outside the gene matches. The germline gives CDR1 GTSNPN, CDR2 SVGIG (reference sequence). In DNA form, the CDR3 reads TGTGCCTGGAGCCGGACGAGACTGACAGGGGGTACTCAAACTAGCACAGATACGCAGTATTTT. This sequence encodes CAWSRTRLTGGTQTSTDTQYF.

The gene calls are TRBV7-2 and TRBJ2-5, with D maybe TRBD2 (6 bases). In germline, CDR1 is SGHTA, CDR2 FQGNSA. This CDR3 is built from 16 residues. With 5 bases removed from V and 5 bases from J, the gap between germline ends came to 21 bases. The DNA of the CDR3 is TGTGCCAGCAGCGAGACCCGGGGACTTTCGGAGGAGACCCAGTACTTC. Translated: CASSETRGLSEETQYF.

This clone was detected only once. The chain uses TRBV5-1 and TRBJ2-2, with 10 bases aligning to TRBD2. Germline-derived CDR1 and CDR2 are SGHRS and YFSETQ. The V gene end was trimmed by 4 bases and the J gene end by 1 base; junction bases not matched to a gene: 1. This CDR3 has 15 amino acids. The CDR3 loop is CASSRTSGNTGELFF. The CDR3 DNA follows: TGCGCCAGCAGCCGGACTAGCGGGAACACCGGGGAGCTGTTTTTT.

This clone was seen more than once but under ten times. The chain joins TRBV6-2 or TRBV6-3 to TRBJ1-2; TRBD1 aligns across 10 bases. The V and J ends lost 2 bases and 8 bases, in that order; junction bases with no gene match: 2. The germline gives CDR1 MNHEY, CDR2 SVGEGT. This CDR3 has 13 residues. CDR3: CASSYGQGEGYTF. The CDR3, as DNA: TGTGCCAGCAGTTACGGACAGGGGGAAGGCTACACCTTC.

As regards this clone: Additional DNA sequences in this sample encode the identical CDR3. The chain is built from TRBV4-3 and TRBJ1-2; the D is unclear. In germline, CDR1 is LGHNA, CDR2 YSLEER. The CDR3 totals 14 residues. V was trimmed by 0 bases and J by 4 bases, leaving 9 bases between them. In nucleotides, the CDR3 is TGCGCCAGCAGCCAAGATCGGTCAGCCTATGGCTACACCTTC. Amino acid sequence: CASSQDRSAYGYTF.

The V gene is TRBV5-6, the J gene TRBJ2-7; possible D gene TRBD1, 6 bases. Germline V CDR1 and CDR2: SGHDT, YYEEEE. Trimming left V 4 bases short and J 5 bases short, with 16 bases between. This CDR3 contains 14 residues. CDR3 DNA: TGTGCCAGCAGCCAGGGGACGTCTCGGGACGAGCAGTACGTC. This codes for CASSQGTSRDEQYV.

In this sample, this clone turned up once. V is TRBV2 and J is TRBJ2-5; D is possibly TRBD1 (5 bases). CDR3 length: 15 amino acids. The germline CDR1 and CDR2 sequences are SNHLY and FYNNEI. V lost 3 bases, J lost 3 bases, and 14 bases lay in between. The CDR3 DNA reads as TGTGCCAGCAGTGAGGATCGGACACGAGAAGAGACCCAGTACTTC. The encoded protein is CASSEDRTREETQYF.

The chain uses TRBV5-6 and TRBJ2-5, with D possibly being TRBD1 (6 bases). This CDR3 has 13 amino acids. Between the trimmed V and J ends, which lost 0 bases and 4 bases, there was a span of 7 bases. Germline V CDR1 and CDR2: SGHDT, YYEEEE. DNA for the CDR3: TGTGCCAGCAGCTTGGCAGGGGCAGAGACCCAGTACTTC. Translation gives CASSLAGAETQYF. Based on the CDR3 plus reference TRBV5-6 and TRBJ2-5, the full variable domain is DAGVTQSPTHLIKTRGQQVTLRCSPKSGHDTVSWYQQALGQGPQFIFQYYEEEERQRGNFPDRFSGHQFPNYSSELNVNALLLGDSALYLCASSLAGAETQYFGPGTRLLVL.

This sequence joins TRBV4-1 and TRBJ1-2; 9 positions agree with TRBD1. The junction had 2 bases not matched to a gene; V was cut back by 3 bases and J by 3 bases. Germline CDR1 reads MGHRA; CDR2 reads YSYEKL. The CDR3 extends over 14 amino acids. The CDR3 here is CASSQGTGYYGYTF. The CDR3 DNA reads TGCGCCAGCAGCCAGGGGACAGGGTACTATGGCTACACCTTC.

The chain joins TRBV7-8 to TRBJ2-7; D not certain. Trimming removed 0 bases at V and 2 bases at J, with 11 bases between. The CDR3 loop spans 15 amino acids. Germline V lookup: CDR1 SGHVS, CDR2 FQNEAQ. The chain's CDR3 is CASSLAPGPAYEQYV. CDR3 DNA sequence: TGTGCCAGCAGCTTAGCCCCCGGGCCAGCCTACGAGCAGTACGTC.

The chain has TRBV19 and TRBJ1-5; D perhaps matches TRBD1 (5 bases). CDR3 length: 14 residues. Trimming removed 4 bases from V and 3 bases from J, with 10 bases in between. The germline V gene has CDR1 LNHDA and CDR2 SQIVND (reference sequence). The CDR3 DNA sequence: TGTGCCAGTAGTACTGACAGCTACAATCAGCCCCAGCATTTT. Its protein product is CASSTDSYNQPQHF.

The genes are TRBV6-4 and TRBJ2-1, with a tentative D call TRBD1 (6 bases). The germline gives CDR1 MRHNA, CDR2 SNTAGT. The CDR3 is made up of 13 amino acids. V was pared by 1 base and J by 7 bases, with 8 bases between. CDR3 sequence: CASSDWGRNEQFF. The CDR3 DNA reads TGTGCCAGCAGTGACTGGGGGCGTAATGAGCAGTTCTTC.

The CDR3 region is CASSLGQGFDSPLHF. In DNA, the CDR3 is TGCGCCAGCAGCTTGGGACAGGGGTTCGATTCACCCCTCCACTTT. V usage is TRBV5-1 and J usage is TRBJ1-6, with 8 bases lining up with TRBD1. CDR3 length: 15 amino acids. Germline CDR1 and CDR2: SGHRS and YFSETQ. Trimming removed 0 bases from V and 8 bases from J; junction bases left unmatched: 4.

The gene calls are TRBV6-5 and TRBJ2-5; perhaps D is TRBD1 or TRBD2 (5 bases each). The germline V and J ends were trimmed by 6 bases and 7 bases, with 21 bases remaining between them. The CDR3 length is 15 residues. Germline CDR1 is MNHEY and CDR2 is SVGAGI. The CDR3 loop reads CASRTPGRIGGTQYF. CDR3 in DNA: TGTGCCAGCAGAACGCCGGGACGAATAGGTGGGACCCAGTACTTC.

The chain joins TRBV30 to TRBJ1-5, with D maybe TRBD1 (5 bases). V was pared by 0 bases and J by 9 bases, with 15 bases between. This CDR3 is built from 14 residues. Germline V CDR1 and CDR2: GTSNPN, SVGIG (reference sequence). The CDR3 nucleotides are TGTGCCTGGAGTGTATCCGGATCTGGGGCGCCCCAGCATTTT. This translates into CAWSVSGSGAPQHF.